Listed below are T cell receptor beta chains from one sample, sequenced in a study of OX40 agonist ivuxolimab in advanced cancers. Assay: immunoSEQ multiplex PCR; the TCRdb copy retains only in-frame clones and omits some. The sample comprises 95,000 to 100,000 clones, about 90% of which are singletons, and roughly 1.6% rests with the top ten. Sequencing was performed on CD4+ or CD8+ T cells sorted from blood, taken in a trial of the OX40 agonist ivuxolimab. The receptors stem from an adult with an advanced solid tumor such as melanoma, head and neck, liver or kidney cancer. CDR3s include the opening cysteine and the closing phenylalanine or tryptophan. The D gene is left open where the match is weak. The listing skips clone size in some rows; elsewhere it reads once, few, many or a size class.

clone_size	d_call	v_call	j_call	cdr3_nt	cdr3_aa
once	TRBD1	TRBV11-2	TRBJ2-7	TGTGCCAGCAGCTTAGCTCGGACAGGGGCCGAGCAGTACTTC	CASSLARTGAEQYF
NA	NA	TRBV7-9	TRBJ1-5	TGTGCCAGCAGCTTAGCGCTAGGGGACCTCAATCAGCCCCAGCATTTT	CASSLALGDLNQPQHF
NA	TRBD1	TRBV7-3	TRBJ2-1	TGTGCCAGCAGCTTAAAGTGGTCGGGGACAGGAGGCAATGAGCAGTTCTTC	CASSLKWSGTGGNEQFF
NA	NA	TRBV21-1	TRBJ2-1	TGTGCCAGCAGCAAAGCTGTTGAGCAGTTCTTC	CASSKAVEQFF
NA	TRBD1	TRBV19	TRBJ1-1	TGTGCCAGTAACCCAGGCAGGGGGCTTGAAACTGAAGCTTTCTTT	CASNPGRGLETEAFF
NA	NA	TRBV5-4	TRBJ2-2	TGTGCCAGCAGCTTGGTGGTTGGGGAGCTGTTTTTT	CASSLVVGELFF
NA	NA	TRBV10-3	TRBJ1-1	TGTGCCATCAGTGAGAACACAGGATCCACTGAAGCTTTCTTT	CAISENTGSTEAFF
NA	TRBD2	TRBV7-9	TRBJ2-7	TGTGCCAGCAGCTTAGACCCCCGGGAGGGTAAAGGGAACGAGCAGTACTTC	CASSLDPREGKGNEQYF
NA	TRBD1	TRBV2	TRBJ1-2	TGTGCCAGCAACTCGAGGGCAGGGGGCTATGGCTACACCTTC	CASNSRAGGYGYTF
NA	TRBD1	TRBV28	TRBJ2-1	TGTGCCAGCAGTCCTAAAACCGGGACAGGGACGGGGAATGAGCAGTTCTTC	CASSPKTGTGTGNEQFF
NA	TRBD2	TRBV11-3	TRBJ2-7	TGTGCCAGCAGCTTAGAAGGTAGCGGGAGTATGCACGAGCAGTACTTC	CASSLEGSGSMHEQYF